These 16 T cell receptor beta chains share one sample of origin, sequenced in a study of CD8 T cells in Susac syndrome. Random hexamers were used to reverse transcribe roughly 0.45 to 1 ug of RNA. TCRdb called the immunoSEQ multiplex PCR reads again in MiXCR, with one record for every CDR3 protein. The sample consists of tens of thousands of distinct CDR3 sequences, roughly 96% of them appearing once. Sequenced sample: CD8+ T cells from PBMCs. Receptors originate from a human donor with Susac syndrome.

Points on this clonotype: A junction end diverges from the germline sequence, so it may reflect a read error. The chain has TRBV6-5 and TRBJ2-2; TRBD2 agrees at 8 bases. The CDR3 length is 18 residues. Germline V lookup: CDR1 MNHEY, CDR2 SVGAGI. In DNA form, the CDR3 reads TGTGCCAGCAGCTACTCCGGCGGGGGGACCATGAACACCGGGGAGCTGTTTTTT. Protein product: CASSYSGGGTMNTGELFF.

The chain links TRBV5-1 to TRBJ1-2, with a possible D match to TRBD1 (5 bases). V was clipped by 4 bases and J by 5 bases, with 12 bases between them. The CDR3 extends over 13 amino acids. The V gene's germline CDR1 is SGHRS and CDR2 YFSETQ. The CDR3 here is CASSGTAWYGYTF. The DNA for the CDR3 is TGCGCCAGCAGCGGGACTGCCTGGTATGGCTACACCTTC.

The chain links TRBV27 to TRBJ1-2; D not resolved. Germline V gene sequence: CDR1 MNHEY, CDR2 SMNVEV (reference sequence). This CDR3 region has 12 residues. Trimming took 1 base from V and 10 from J, leaving 10 bases between them. CDR3 protein: CASSLFPPPYTF. CDR3 bases: TGTGCCAGCAGTTTATTTCCGCCACCCTACACCTTC.

The chain joins TRBV25-1 to TRBJ2-2, with D unclear. CDR1 MGHDK and CDR2 SYGVNS come from the germline V gene. This CDR3 has 12 residues. Trimming removed 0 bases at V and 7 bases at J, with 3 bases between. The CDR3 DNA is TGTGCCAGCAGTGAATATATCGGGGAGCTGTTTTTT. As protein: CASSEYIGELFF.

The gene calls are TRBV3-1 and TRBJ1-1; no definite D call. The germline V gene has CDR1 LGHDT and CDR2 YNNKEL (reference sequence). Between the trimmed V and J ends, which lost 3 bases and 1 base, there was a span of 6 bases. The CDR3 sequence is 13 residues long. CDR3 protein: CASSQTRNTEAFF. The CDR3 DNA follows: TGTGCCAGCAGCCAGACTCGGAACACTGAAGCTTTCTTT.

The gene calls are TRBV20-1 and TRBJ2-7, with D perhaps given as TRBD1 or TRBD2 (7 bases each). Germline V gene data show CDR1 as DFQATT and CDR2 as SNEGSKA (reference sequence). The CDR3 runs to 13 residues. The V gene lost 4 bases and the J gene lost 4 bases, with 14 bases spanning the gap. As DNA, the CDR3 is TGCAGTGCTACTGACAGGGAGGGATACGAGCAGTACTTC. Translating it yields CSATDREGYEQYF.

In regard to this clonotype: The junction shows a germline mismatch at one end, possibly a read error. The rearrangement joins TRBV7-9 to TRBJ2-6, with TRBD1 as a possible D gene (5 bases). This CDR3 has 14 amino acids. Germline V CDR1 and CDR2: SEHNR, FQNEAQ (reference sequence). The DNA of the CDR3 is TGTACCAGGGATTCCCACTTTGGGGCCAACGTCCTGACTTTC. Protein sequence: CTRDSHFGANVLTF.

The CDR3: CAWSESGAEAFF. As DNA, the CDR3 is TGTGCCTGGAGTGAGTCAGGCGCTGAAGCTTTCTTT. The chain uses TRBV30 and TRBJ1-1; no definite D call. The CDR3 sequence is 12 residues long. Germline V gene sequence: CDR1 GTSNPN, CDR2 SVGIG (reference sequence). Trimming removed 1 base from V and 6 bases from J, with 9 bases in between.

This clonotype was recorded a few times. The V gene is TRBV28, the J gene TRBJ2-3; 9 positions agree with TRBD2. V lost 3 bases to trimming and J lost 4 bases; unmatched junction nucleotides: 2. The CDR3 covers 14 residues. From germline, CDR1 is MDHEN and CDR2 SYDVKM. Here the CDR3 DNA reads TGTGCCAGCAGTTTGGGCGGGAGGGCAGATACGCAGTATTTT. Its protein is CASSLGGRADTQYF.

This clonotype occurred once. The V call is TRBV4-3, the J call TRBJ1-5; D unclear. Germline V gene data show CDR1 as LGHNA and CDR2 as YSLEER. The CDR3 spans 13 residues. With 4 bases removed from V and 7 bases from J, the gap between germline ends came to 11 bases. CDR3 region: CASSLGPGQPQHF. CDR3 DNA sequence: TGCGCCAGCAGCCTCGGTCCTGGCCAGCCCCAGCATTTT.

The rearrangement joins TRBV30 to TRBJ2-7, with TRBD2 matching 7 bases. Losses at the gene ends were 2 bases for V and 1 base for J; bases not matched to a gene: 5. The CDR3 loop spans 14 amino acids. Germline V gene sequence: CDR1 GTSNPN, CDR2 SVGIG (reference sequence). The CDR3 here is CAWSTSSGSYEQYF. The CDR3 bases are TGTGCCTGGAGTACCTCTAGCGGTTCCTACGAGCAGTACTTC.

This chain connects TRBV20-1 to TRBJ2-7; TRBD1 matches 9 bases. In germline, CDR1 is DFQATT, CDR2 SNEGSKA (reference sequence). The CDR3 consists of 15 residues. The junction had 15 bases not matched to a gene; V was cut back by 6 bases and J by 6 bases. The CDR3 DNA sequence: TGCAGTGCCTGGGCGACAGGGGGGCTCCCGGGCGAGCAGTACTTC. Translating gives CSAWATGGLPGEQYF.

The rearrangement uses TRBV2 and TRBJ2-7, with 7 bases that match TRBD1. The V and J ends lost 3 bases and 2 bases, in that order; junction bases with no gene match: 4. The CDR3 has 14 amino acids. CDR1 and CDR2 (germline): SNHLY, FYNNEI. The CDR3 bases are TGTGCCAGCAGTGAGGACAGGAACCCCTACGAGCAGTACTTC. Encoded protein: CASSEDRNPYEQYF.

This clonotype was recorded only once. V gene TRBV3-1 combines with J gene TRBJ1-6; D call uncertain. The CDR3 length is 14 residues. Germline assignment: CDR1 LGHDT and CDR2 YNNKEL (reference sequence). Trimming stripped 0 bases from V and 5 bases from J, with 5 bases between. The CDR3 DNA is TGTGCCAGCAGCCAAGAGCACCATAATTCACCCCTCCACTTT. Its translation: CASSQEHHNSPLHF.

CDR3 nucleotide sequence: TGTGCCAGCAGCGTAGGGGGGAGCAATCAGCCCCAGCATTTT. Encoded protein: CASSVGGSNQPQHF. The chain is built from TRBV9 and TRBJ1-5; D might be TRBD1 (5 bases). Germline V CDR1 and CDR2: SGDLS, YYNGEE. V shed 0 bases and J shed 1 base, with 5 bases lying between them. This CDR3 has 14 amino acids.

The chain joins TRBV28 to TRBJ1-5, with no clear D. Per the germline V gene, CDR1 is MDHEN and CDR2 is SYDVKM. This CDR3 has 12 residues. V was clipped by 6 bases and J by 5 bases, with 8 bases between them. The CDR3 sequence is CASSSMDQPQHF. CDR3 sequence (DNA): TGTGCCAGCAGCTCTATGGATCAGCCCCAGCATTTT.